This TCR beta chain was captured in a study of shared clonotypes between healthy human individuals. At the level of the study: Those who served as donors were a couple of women and a few men between the ages of 18 and 49. Each donor's CD4 naive and CD4 memory cells filled three plates apiece, CD8 naive two, and CD8 memory one. Study findings and constraints: Genetic and exposure-history diversity was limited by the few donors.

The germline gives CDR1 SEHNR, CDR2 FQNEAQ (reference sequence). Trimming cost V 5 bases and J 5 bases; bases outside gene matches: 11. This CDR3 contains 15 residues. Naive CD8 cells lacked CD45RO and underwent positive selection for CCR7, leaving out terminally differentiated effector memory CD45RA+ cells. The test was conducted at deep level. Profiled with immunoSEQ multiplex PCR; TCRdb holds only in-frame clones, not every one. Counted here are about 2.1 million clones, 93% occurring once; the ten biggest clones make up over 1.5%. For this clone: The antigen remains unidentified.

V usage is TRBV7-9 and J usage is TRBJ1-2; 7 bases line up with TRBD1. This TCR was sampled from a man younger than 35 in good health. Some clones in this sample may be carry-over from other donors' samples. Specimen: naive CD8+ T cells from PBMCs. This CDR3 is CASSRPGTVSYGYTF. CDR3 nucleotide sequence: TGTGCCAGCAGCCGTCCCGGGACAGTATCGTATGGCTACACCTTC.